Shown below are 18 T cell receptor beta chains from a single sample sequenced in a study of blood T cells in healthy people across ages (dated by TCRdb to the mid-2010s). The library was produced with 5' RACE. Sequencing used an Illumina HiSeq 2500. A second PCR of roughly 7 to 11 cycles was performed with a sample-barcoded 5' primer and a J-beta primer mix. TCRdb trimmed public reads at Q25 via fastp, called clones via MiXCR and kept in-frame beta chains. Each entry is one CDR3 protein sequence, shown with its most common DNA and genes. The table for this sample lists under 2,000,000 distinct CDR3 sequences; roughly 52% of them were counted only once. Together, the top ten hold roughly 2.1% of the sample. The sequenced sample was blood. The source of these receptors is a woman in her thirties or forties in good health.

The CDR3, as DNA: TGTGCCAGCTCCCGAGGACAGGCGTCCTACAATGAGCAGTACTTC. Protein product: CASSRGQASYNEQYF. The chain links TRBV18 to TRBJ2-7; the match to TRBD1 covers 7 bases. Germline CDR1 is KGHSH and CDR2 is LQKENI. Unmatched junction bases numbered 15, after V lost 6 bases and J lost 7 bases. The CDR3 contains 15 residues. The variable domain in full, completed from reference TRBV18 and TRBJ2-7, reads NAGVMQNPRHLVRRRGQEARLRCSPMKGHSHVYWYRQLPEEGLKFMVYLQKENIIDESGMPKERFSAEFPKEGPSILRIQQVVRGDSAAYFCASSRGQASYNEQYFGPGTRLTVT.

This chain joins TRBV7-9 and TRBJ1-4; D possibly corresponds to TRBD1 (5 bases). The CDR3 is 16 residues long. Germline lookup yields CDR1 SEHNR and CDR2 FQNEAQ (reference sequence). V was trimmed by 4 bases and J by 6 bases, leaving 18 bases between them. DNA of the CDR3: TGTGCCAGCAGCTCCAAGGCAGGGAACGATTATGAAAAACTGTTTTTT. As protein: CASSSKAGNDYEKLFF.

This clonotype occurred many times. The V call is TRBV7-2, the J call TRBJ2-5; D possibly corresponds to TRBD1 (6 bases). CDR1 is SGHTA and CDR2 is FQGNSA in the germline V gene. V shed 6 bases and J shed 5 bases, with 13 bases lying between them. CDR3 length: 13 amino acids. The CDR3 DNA is TGTGCCAGCAGTGCAGGGGTTGGTGAGACCCAGTACTTC. Amino acids: CASSAGVGETQYF.

This clonotype was counted once. V and J are TRBV6-5 and TRBJ2-7, with TRBD2 identical over 11 bases. The length of the CDR3 is 14 residues. Unmatched junction bases numbered 6, after V lost 7 bases and J lost 4 bases. Germline CDR1 is MNHEY and CDR2 is SVGAGI. Written as DNA, the CDR3 is TGTGCCAGCAAACCGGGACTAGCGGCTTACGAGCAGTACTTC. Translated, it gives CASKPGLAAYEQYF.

V usage is TRBV6-1 and J usage is TRBJ1-2; D is unresolved. There are 14 residues in the CDR3. V lost 3 bases and J lost 3, with 11 bases in between. Germline V CDR1 and CDR2: MNHNS, SASEGT. CDR3 residues: CASSDGYRDYGYTF. CDR3 in DNA: TGTGCCAGCAGTGACGGGTATAGGGACTATGGCTACACCTTC.

The V call is TRBV6-2 or TRBV6-3, the J call TRBJ2-3, with 12 nucleotides matching TRBD2. Trimming removed 6 bases from V and 1 base from J; junction bases left unmatched: 11. This CDR3 comprises 18 residues. Germline CDR1 MNHEY, CDR2 SVGEGT. The CDR3 reads CASSPGLAGPSGTDTQYF. In DNA, the CDR3 is TGTGCCAGCAGCCCCGGACTAGCGGGGCCGTCGGGCACAGATACGCAGTATTTT.

A few counts support this clonotype. V usage is TRBV7-9 and J usage is TRBJ1-2, with D possibly being TRBD1 (5 bases). The V gene's germline CDR1 is SEHNR and CDR2 FQNEAQ (reference sequence). The CDR3 consists of 15 residues. V lost 4 bases to trimming and J lost 8 bases, with 20 bases between them. The CDR3: CASSSTGTVRSGYTF. The DNA for the CDR3 is TGTGCCAGCAGCTCCACCGGGACGGTAAGGAGCGGCTACACCTTC.

V gene TRBV7-8 combines with J gene TRBJ2-1; 10 nucleotides line up with TRBD2. V trimming: 2 bases; J trimming: 7 bases; junction bases outside the gene matches: 11. CDR1 SGHVS and CDR2 FQNEAQ come from the germline V gene. This CDR3 region has 17 residues. CDR3 coding DNA: TGTGCCAGCAGCTTATCGTCCGTGGGACTAGCGTCTAATGAGCAGTTCTTC. As protein: CASSLSSVGLASNEQFF.

This clonotype was found many times. The junction shows a germline mismatch at one end, possibly a read error. The V and J genes are TRBV7-7 and TRBJ2-7, with 8 bases that match TRBD1. The CDR3 is 14 residues long. Germline CDR1 SSHAT, CDR2 FNYEAQ (reference sequence). This chain's CDR3 is CASSSGQGSGEQYF. In nucleotides, the CDR3 is TGTGCTAGCAGCTCCGGACAGGGCTCTGGGGAGCAGTACTTC.

This sequence joins TRBV6-2 or TRBV6-3 and TRBJ2-1; D ambiguous. Trimming removed 2 bases from V and 8 bases from J, with 25 bases in between. The CDR3 is 18 amino acids. Germline V gives CDR1 MNHEY, CDR2 SVGEGT. DNA of the CDR3: TGTGCCAGCAGTTACCTAACCTTAACGACCCGCCCGGGCGATGAGCAGTTCTTC. This sequence encodes CASSYLTLTTRPGDEQFF.

J is TRBJ2-1 and V is TRBV6-2 or TRBV6-3; D possibly corresponds to TRBD2 (6 bases). Germline V gene data show CDR1 as MNHEY and CDR2 as SVGEGT. V lost 5 bases to trimming and J lost 4 bases, with 15 bases between them. This CDR3 is built from 15 residues. In DNA form, the CDR3 reads TGTGCCAGCAGTATACCGGGGGTGGCATACAATGAGCAGTTCTTC. Translating gives CASSIPGVAYNEQFF.

The chain combines TRBV5-1 with TRBJ2-6, with 9 bases identical to TRBD1. The CDR3 length is 18 residues. Germline V CDR1 and CDR2: SGHRS, YFSETQ. V was pared by 5 bases and J by 2 bases, with 11 bases of the junction left unmatched. For the CDR3, the DNA is TGCGCCAGCAGGACCACGGGACAGGGTAGGGCTGGGGCCAACGTCCTGACTTTC. Translated: CASRTTGQGRAGANVLTF.

The V gene is TRBV28, the J gene TRBJ2-4, with 7 bases aligning to TRBD1. V shed 3 bases and J 4 bases; nucleotides not matched to a gene: 15. The CDR3 has 18 residues. Germline V CDR1 and CDR2: MDHEN, SYDVKM. CDR3 nucleotides: TGTGCCAGCAGTTTTTCAGGACAGGCCCACAAAAGGAAAAACATTCAGTACTTC. Protein sequence: CASSFSGQAHKRKNIQYF.

This clonotype was observed a handful of times. The CDR3 reads CSAWTSGALEQYF. The CDR3 coding sequence is TGCAGTGCCTGGACTAGCGGGGCTCTCGAGCAGTACTTC. V gene TRBV20-1 combines with J gene TRBJ2-7; 12 positions match TRBD2. The germline CDR1 and CDR2 sequences are DFQATT and SNEGSKA (reference sequence). V lost 6 bases, J lost 6 bases, and 6 bases stayed unmatched. The CDR3 consists of 13 residues.

The sample holds a few counts of this clonotype. The rearrangement uses TRBV7-8 and TRBJ2-7; 10 bases are shared with TRBD1. The CDR3 has 18 residues. Looked up from germline, CDR1 is SGHVS and CDR2 is FQNEAQ. J gave up 0 bases and V 2 bases, and 10 bases lay outside the gene matches. The CDR3 coding sequence is TGTGCCAGCAGCTTAACAAAGGGGGACAGGGGTTCCTCCTACGAGCAGTACTTC. It yields the protein CASSLTKGDRGSSYEQYF.

This clonotype was recorded at least ten times. One end of the junction does not line up with germline, which may come from a read error. This chain connects TRBV5-1 to TRBJ2-5; 9 nucleotides line up with TRBD2. The CDR3 length is 15 residues. CDR1 is SGHRS, CDR2 YFSETQ, per germline. The CDR3 protein is CASSWSGGLQETQYF. CDR3 sequence (DNA): TGTGCCAGCAGTTGGAGCGGGGGGCTTCAAGAGACCCAGTACTTC.

This chain connects TRBV6-2 or TRBV6-3 to TRBJ2-5; D is possibly TRBD1 or TRBD2 (6 bases each). This CDR3 is 15 amino acids long. Trimming shortened V by 2 bases and J by 4 bases, and 14 bases separated the two germline ends. Germline loops: CDR1 MNHEY, CDR2 SVGEGT. The chain's CDR3 is CASSYVRGRLETQYF. DNA for the CDR3: TGTGCCAGCAGTTACGTACGGGGGCGCTTAGAGACCCAGTACTTC.

The rearrangement uses TRBV24-1 and TRBJ2-7; 7 bases agree with TRBD1. The V segment lost 4 bases and the J segment 1 base; nucleotides outside the gene matches: 9. The CDR3 is 16 residues long. Germline loops: CDR1 KGHDR, CDR2 SFDVKD. The CDR3 DNA reads TGTGCCACCAGTGACCCTCAGACAGGGCCATCCTACGAGCAGTACTTC. Amino acid sequence: CATSDPQTGPSYEQYF.